This paragraph covers one T cell receptor (beta chain) sequence. This CDR3 region has 15 residues. Trimming cost V 0 bases and J 2 bases, with 8 bases left between them. Germline CDR1 is MNHEY and CDR2 is SVGAGI. This sample was included in a study of blood T cell repertoires in COVID-19. At the level of the study: The United States, Italy and Spain supplied acute and convalescent COVID-19 samples. PBMCs, B-cell-depleted T cells, or T cells were the source of the cDNA or gDNA that made up the material.

Per the authors' pipeline: Reference gene primer amplification in the assay estimated nucleated cell counts. Some clones are missing from TCRdb's copy, which holds only in-frame ones; the method was immunoSEQ multiplex PCR. V and J calls and clone size are those listed in that table; D and trimming were worked out from the DNA. The data contain approximately 68,000 clones, roughly 85% of them singletons. The chain recombines TRBV6-5 with TRBJ1-5, with D possibly being TRBD1 (5 bases). The sequence was collected from a woman of 80 years or more with active or convalescent COVID-19. The sample consisted of peripheral blood. The CDR3, as DNA: TGTGCCAGCAGTTACTCAGGGGCTGGCAATCAGCCCCAGCATTTT. As protein: CASSYSGAGNQPQHF.